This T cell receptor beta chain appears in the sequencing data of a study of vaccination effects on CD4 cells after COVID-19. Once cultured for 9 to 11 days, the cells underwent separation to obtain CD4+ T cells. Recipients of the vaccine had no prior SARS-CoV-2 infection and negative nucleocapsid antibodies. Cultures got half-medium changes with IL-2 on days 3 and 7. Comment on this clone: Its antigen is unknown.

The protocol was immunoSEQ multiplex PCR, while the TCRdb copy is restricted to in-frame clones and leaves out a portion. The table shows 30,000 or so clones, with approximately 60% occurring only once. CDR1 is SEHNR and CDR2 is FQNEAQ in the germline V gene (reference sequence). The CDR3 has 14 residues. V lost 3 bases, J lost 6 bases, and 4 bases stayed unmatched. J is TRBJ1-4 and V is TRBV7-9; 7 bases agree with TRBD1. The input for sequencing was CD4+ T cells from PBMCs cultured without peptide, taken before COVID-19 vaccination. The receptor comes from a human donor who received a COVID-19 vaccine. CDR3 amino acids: CASSFTGVDEKLFF. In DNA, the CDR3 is TGTGCCAGCAGCTTTACAGGGGTGGATGAAAAACTGTTTTTT. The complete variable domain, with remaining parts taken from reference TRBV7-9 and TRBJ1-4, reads DTGVSQNPRHKITKRGQNVTFRCDPISEHNRLYWYRQTLGQGPEFLTYFQNEAQLEKSRLLSDRFSAERPKGSFSTLEIQRTEQGDSAMYLCASSFTGVDEKLFFGSGTQLSVL.